This T cell receptor (beta chain) stems from a study of human T cells and chemical hapten exposure. Indicated time point: patch test 2, 6 weeks after DPC sensitization. Treatment described: therapeutic diphenylcyclopropenone sensitization with weekly scalp DPC. V was pared by 10 bases and J by 3 bases, with 23 bases between. CDR3 length: 16 residues. CDR1 SNHLY and CDR2 FYNNEI come from the germline V gene. This clonotype was seen ten or more times. TCRdb used MiXCR to reprocess the RACE reads, holding one entry per CDR3 protein. Of just over 350,000 distinct CDR3 sequences listed, about 6% are singletons.

Sequenced here: whole blood, sampled in connection with sensitization to the hapten diphenylcyclopropenone (DPC). The receptor's source is a woman aged 18-30 years with alopecia areata. Some clones in this sample may be carry-over from other donors' samples. V usage is TRBV2 and J usage is TRBJ2-3; D is ambiguous. CDR3 loop: CATTPARVGGTDTQYF. The DNA for the CDR3 is TGTGCCACGACCCCAGCAAGGGTCGGTGGGACAGATACGCAGTATTTT.